This T cell receptor beta chain was found in a study of CD8 T cells in Susac syndrome. Findings and caveats of the study: The study conceded that relatively few individuals underwent its TCR sequencing and HLA analysis.

TCR beta sequencing covered blood CD8+ and CD4+ T cells. The study used treatment-naive patients who had stable or active relapsing-remitting disease as multiple sclerosis controls. Remarks on this clonotype: The antigen remains unidentified.

V was pared by 0 bases and J by 1 base, with 12 bases of the junction left unmatched. The CDR3 contains 21 residues. In germline, CDR1 is MNHEY, CDR2 SVGAGI. With random hexamers, roughly 0.5 to 1 ug RNA was reverse transcribed. Amplification of the TCR beta CDR3 was carried out by immunoSEQ multiplex PCR, which spanned a total of 54 Vbeta and 13 Jbeta segments. MiXCR was run by TCRdb on the immunoSEQ multiplex PCR reads, yielding one entry per CDR3 protein. The sample has 50,000 or so distinct CDR3 sequences; 93% are singletons. Material: CD8+ T cells from PBMCs. This TCR was sampled from a human donor with multiple sclerosis. This chain links TRBV6-5 with TRBJ2-6, with 10 bases lining up with TRBD1. CDR3 bases: TGTGCCAGCAGTTACTCGATGGGTTCCGGGACAGGGGAGTCTGGGGCCAACGTCCTGACTTTC. Protein product: CASSYSMGSGTGESGANVLTF.